This T cell receptor beta chain was recovered during a study of T-cell reconstitution after alpha-beta-depleted transplantation in children. Study findings and constraints: Reportedly, roughly two months post-transplant, alpha-beta T cells arose from several hundred expanded graft clones.

This clonotype was picked up a small number of times. Its antigen is undetermined. Unique molecular identifiers were used to barcode this TCRbeta library. TCRdb itself ran the PCR reads through MiXCR, one entry per CDR3 protein. The data show some 200,000 distinct CDR3 sequences, roughly 11% seen once. The TCR sequence derives from a child less than two years old with acute myeloid leukemia, due to receive a stem cell transplant. Sequencing was performed on PBMCs, taken before TCRalphabeta/CD19-depleted stem cell transplant.

CDR3: CASSMAQTFSNQPQHF. The DNA for the CDR3 is TGTGCCAGTAGTATGGCCCAGACTTTTAGCAATCAGCCCCAGCATTTT. The chain has TRBV19 and TRBJ1-5, with D unclear. Per the germline V gene, CDR1 is LNHDA and CDR2 is SQIVND (reference sequence). The CDR3 totals 16 residues. Between the trimmed V and J ends, which lost 3 bases and 0 bases, there was a span of 12 bases.